This T cell receptor (beta chain) comes out of a study of PD-1 blockade in mismatch repair-deficient tumors. The CDR3 loop spans 15 amino acids. Germline V lookup: CDR1 SGHRS, CDR2 YFSETQ. After removal of 4 bases from V and 4 bases from J, the junction contained 5 bases not matched to a gene. TCRdb's table, derived via immunoSEQ multiplex PCR, lists solely in-frame clones and lacks some. The sample holds about 110,000 clones; about 74% are singletons and the top ten take about 5.1%. The TCR sequence derives from an adult with mismatch repair-deficient cancer. V gene TRBV5-1 combines with J gene TRBJ2-1, with TRBD2 matching over 10 bases. The sample in question was peripheral blood, obtained 60 weeks after starting pembrolizumab. The CDR3 region is CASSLAGVNYNEQFF. CDR3 DNA sequence: TGCGCCAGCAGCCTAGCGGGAGTAAATTACAATGAGCAGTTCTTC. The variable domain in full, with the rest retrieved from reference TRBV5-1 and TRBJ2-1, is KAGVTQTPRYLIKTRGQQVTLSCSPISGHRSVSWYQQTPGQGLQFLFEYFSETQRNKGNFPGRFSGRQFSNSRSEMNVSTLELGDSALYLCASSLAGVNYNEQFFGPGTRLTVL.